The 20 T cell receptor beta chains reported below all come from one sample, sequenced in a study of read filtering for tumor transcriptome and immune sequencing. This library used approximately 0.4 ug RNA and molecular barcoded adaptors spanning alpha/delta and beta/gamma chains. TCRdb processed the reads anew with MiXCR; each CDR3 protein has one entry. The sample consists of approximately 41,000 distinct CDR3 sequences, 13% of them appearing once. Sequences were obtained from a population of CD138-negative cells sorted from bone marrow. The receptor source for this set is a donor at least 40 years old with multiple myeloma.

This clonotype was seen ten or more times. V is TRBV20-1 and J is TRBJ2-3; the match to TRBD2 covers 13 bases. The CDR3 is made up of 16 amino acids. The V segment lost 1 base and the J segment 0 bases; nucleotides outside the gene matches: 1. From germline, CDR1 is DFQATT and CDR2 SNEGSKA (reference sequence). CDR3 in DNA: TGCAGTGCTAGAGGGACTAGCGGGAGAAGCACAGATACGCAGTATTTT. It is translated as CSARGTSGRSTDTQYF.

There are a few counts of this clonotype. The chain links TRBV4-1 to TRBJ1-1; D uncertain. The germline V and J ends were trimmed by 1 base and 1 base, with 4 bases remaining between them. The CDR3 is 13 amino acids. Looked up from germline, CDR1 is MGHRA and CDR2 is YSYEKL. CDR3 DNA: TGCGCCAGCAGCCAAGGCTGGAACACTGAAGCTTTCTTT. Its translation is CASSQGWNTEAFF.

In this sample, this clonotype turned up many times. The V call is TRBV19, the J call TRBJ2-3; TRBD2 matches 7 bases. The trim removed 3 bases at V and 6 bases at J, leaving 3 bases unmatched. In germline, CDR1 is LNHDA, CDR2 SQIVND (reference sequence). The CDR3 contains 13 residues. This CDR3 reads CASSISGGDTQYF. CDR3 sequence (DNA): TGTGCCAGTAGTATTTCGGGAGGTGATACGCAGTATTTT. The full variable domain, its missing parts supplied by reference TRBV19 and TRBJ2-3, is DGGITQSPKYLFRKEGQNVTLSCEQNLNHDAMYWYRQDPGQGLRLIYYSQIVNDFQKGDIAEGYSVSREKKESFPLTVTSAQKNPTAFYLCASSISGGDTQYFGPGTRLTVL.

This clonotype was seen many times. The chain links TRBV7-3 to TRBJ1-1; 7 bases map to TRBD1. Looked up from germline, CDR1 is SGHTA and CDR2 is FQGTGA. With 5 bases clipped from V and 5 bases from J, the junction kept 8 bases outside the gene matches. This CDR3 comprises 14 residues. This CDR3 is CASSPLGQDTEAFF. CDR3 DNA: TGTGCCAGCAGCCCCCTCGGACAGGATACTGAAGCTTTCTTT.

This clonotype was observed at least ten times. The chain recombines TRBV15 with TRBJ2-4, with TRBD1 matching over 7 bases. The CDR3 is 15 residues long. V shed 5 bases, J shed 9 bases, and the junction held 13 bases outside the gene matches. Germline values: CDR1 LNHNV, CDR2 YYDKDF (reference sequence). DNA for the CDR3: TGTGCCACCAGCGGTAATTCAGGGGGTGTGAGCATTCAGTACTTC. Translation gives CATSGNSGGVSIQYF. The full variable domain, its missing parts supplied by reference TRBV15 and TRBJ2-4, is DAMVIQNPRYQVTQFGKPVTLSCSQTLNHNVMYWYQQKSSQAPKLLFHYYDKDFNNEADTPDNFQSRRPNTSFCFLDIRSPGLGDTAMYLCATSGNSGGVSIQYFGAGTRLSVL.

This clonotype was detected only a few times. The J gene is TRBJ2-7, the V gene TRBV6-5; 12 nucleotides line up with TRBD1. The CDR3 loop spans 16 amino acids. J lost 5 bases, V lost 7 bases, and 12 bases had no gene match. CDR1 is MNHEY and CDR2 is SVGAGI in the germline V gene. The CDR3 is CASNPPAGQGADEQYF. For the CDR3, the DNA is TGTGCCAGCAATCCCCCGGCGGGACAGGGGGCGGACGAGCAGTACTTC.

The table lists this clonotype with many counts. The chain uses TRBV20-1 and TRBJ2-3; the match to TRBD1 covers 8 bases. Per germline, CDR1 DFQATT and CDR2 SNEGSKA (reference sequence). The V and J ends lost 5 bases and 3 bases, in that order; junction bases with no gene match: 7. This CDR3 spans 14 amino acids. Here the CDR3 DNA reads TGCAGTGCTCCGGACAGGGCCAGTACAGATACGCAGTATTTT. Translated: CSAPDRASTDTQYF.

With respect to this clonotype: A much larger clone lies a single base off, so this may be a read error. This chain uses TRBV19 with TRBJ2-5; TRBD1 agrees at 8 bases. CDR3 size: 16 residues. CDR1 is LNHDA, CDR2 SQIVND, per germline (reference sequence). The CDR3 DNA sequence: TGTGCCAGTAGTACCCGGCAGGGGGCGACCGGCGAGACCCAGCACTTC. Its translation is CASSTRQGATGETQHF.

This clonotype has at least ten counts. V and J are TRBV21-1 and TRBJ2-2. TRBV21-1 is termed a pseudogene. There are 15 residues in the CDR3. The CDR3 bases are TGTGCCAGCACCGGAAGGGTCCCGAACACCGGGGAGCTGTTTTTT. The encoded protein is CASTGRVPNTGELFF.

This clonotype was counted ten times or more. The chain combines TRBV7-8 with TRBJ2-2; TRBD2 is a possible D gene (5 bases). CDR3 length: 15 residues. The V gene lost 0 bases and the J gene lost 5 bases, with 10 bases spanning the gap. Germline lookup yields CDR1 SGHVS and CDR2 FQNEAQ. Here the CDR3 DNA reads TGTGCCAGCAGCTTAGCCCGGACTGGGACCGGGGAGCTGTTTTTT. This gives the protein CASSLARTGTGELFF.

Comments on this clonotype: A read error may be the cause here, since a much bigger clone is one base away. The V call is TRBV29-1, the J call TRBJ1-4; 9 bases match TRBD1. With the DNA end fitting TRBJ2-3 better, the J assignment may be wrong. The V gene's germline CDR1 is SQVTM and CDR2 ANQGSEA. The length of the CDR3 is 13 residues. The CDR3 sequence: CSVEGQGAGTQYF. For the CDR3, the DNA is TGCAGCGTTGAGGGACAGGGTGCAGGTACGCAGTATTTT.

V is TRBV20-1 and J is TRBJ2-1, with TRBD2 as a possible D gene (5 bases). The CDR3 contains 16 residues. Per the germline V gene, CDR1 is DFQATT and CDR2 is SNEGSKA (reference sequence). The V and J ends lost 1 base and 3 bases respectively, with 16 bases between them. The CDR3 is CSARGGEGGLYNEQFF. Here the CDR3 DNA reads TGCAGTGCTAGAGGGGGAGAAGGCGGACTCTACAATGAGCAGTTCTTC.

This sequence joins TRBV12-3 or TRBV12-4 and TRBJ1-5; D remains unclear. V was trimmed by 4 bases and J by 3 bases, leaving 1 base between them. This CDR3 is built from 11 residues. The CDR3, as DNA: TGTGCCAGCAGTTACAATCAGCCCCAGCATTTT. This translates into CASSYNQPQHF.

This clonotype was counted a few times. This chain joins TRBV20-1 and TRBJ2-7, with TRBD1 matching 9 bases. Germline CDR1 is DFQATT and CDR2 is SNEGSKA (reference sequence). The CDR3 sequence is 13 residues long. CDR3 sequence reads: CSAGGDRDYEQYF. CDR3 nucleotide sequence: TGCAGCGCTGGAGGGGACAGGGACTACGAGCAGTACTTC.

This clonotype has ten or more counts. The V call is TRBV19, the J call TRBJ2-7; TRBD2 matches at 7 bases. V lost 3 bases, J lost 3 bases, and 2 bases stayed unmatched. CDR3 size: 13 residues. Germline loops: CDR1 LNHDA, CDR2 SQIVND (reference sequence). The CDR3 nucleotides read TGTGCCAGTAGTATCCAGCGGGACTACGAGCAGTACTTC. This encodes CASSIQRDYEQYF.

This clonotype was counted at least ten times. V is TRBV20-1 and J is TRBJ2-7; TRBD1 agrees at 7 bases. The germline V gene has CDR1 DFQATT and CDR2 SNEGSKA (reference sequence). CDR3 length equals 14 residues. The DNA of the CDR3 is TGCAGCGCTGGCCTGGACAGGCCCTCCTACGAGCAGTACTTC. It specifies CSAGLDRPSYEQYF.

This clonotype was observed many times. The rearrangement links TRBV5-1 to TRBJ2-1, with D uncertain. The germline CDR1 and CDR2 sequences are SGHRS and YFSETQ. Trimming took off 0 bases at V and 9 bases at J, with 7 bases between the two ends. This CDR3 is built from 12 residues. The CDR3 spells CASSLGPGEQFF. Written as DNA, the CDR3 is TGCGCCAGCAGCTTGGGGCCCGGTGAGCAGTTCTTC.

This clonotype was counted many times. The rearrangement joins TRBV12-3 or TRBV12-4 to TRBJ1-1, with a tentative D call TRBD1 (6 bases). The CDR3 is 13 residues long. Between the trimmed V and J ends, which lost 6 bases and 7 bases, there was a span of 15 bases. The CDR3 DNA is TGTGCCAGCAGCCCCATGTCAGGGGTTGAAGCTTTCTTT. This sequence encodes CASSPMSGVEAFF.

In this sample, this clonotype turned up a few times. The chain recombines TRBV11-2 with TRBJ2-5; 8 bases match TRBD2. The CDR3 has 16 amino acids. CDR1 SGHAT and CDR2 FQNNGV come from the germline V gene. After removal of 5 bases from V and 2 bases from J, the junction contained 10 bases not matched to a gene. CDR3: CASSPTSGSRQETQYF. CDR3 bases: TGTGCCAGCAGCCCCACGAGCGGGAGCCGGCAAGAGACCCAGTACTTC.

The V call is TRBV28, the J call TRBJ2-1, with D possibly TRBD1 on 6 matching bases. Trimming took off 3 bases at V and 4 bases at J, with 10 bases between the two ends. The CDR3 is 14 amino acids. The germline CDR1 and CDR2 sequences are MDHEN and SYDVKM. CDR3 loop: CASSFQGLYNEQFF. In DNA, the CDR3 is TGTGCCAGCAGTTTTCAGGGGCTTTACAATGAGCAGTTCTTC. Full variable domain (remainder filled in from reference TRBV28 and TRBJ2-1): DVKVTQSSRYLVKRTGEKVFLECVQDMDHENMFWYRQDPGLGLRLIYFSYDVKMKEKGDIPEGYSVSREKKERFSLILESASTNQTSMYLCASSFQGLYNEQFFGPGTRLTVL.